The rows below give T cell receptor beta chains drawn from one sample of a study of blood T cell repertoires in COVID-19. TCRdb keeps only in-frame clones here, not all; method: immunoSEQ multiplex PCR. The data show over 250,000 clones, about 85% seen once. The specimen was peripheral blood. These receptors came from a man aged 60 to 69 who had recovered from COVID-19. Both conserved end residues are part of each CDR3. A D gene is named only where the DNA matches it firmly. The listing skips clone size in some rows; elsewhere it reads once, few, many or a size class.

cdr3_aa cdr3_nt v_call clone_size d_call j_call
CAIGGGNEQFF TGTGCCATCGGAGGCGGGAATGAGCAGTTCTTC TRBV10-3 - - TRBJ2-1
CASSLGRQIEQYF TGTGCCAGCAGCTTGGGTCGCCAGATCGAGCAGTACTTC TRBV5-6 - - TRBJ2-7
CASSSEIYNEQFF TGTGCCAGCAGCTCAGAAATCTACAATGAGCAGTTCTTC TRBV7-2 - - TRBJ2-1
CASSDADRPYYEQYF TGTGCCAGCAGCGACGCGGACAGGCCTTACTACGAGCAGTACTTC TRBV7-9 - TRBD1 TRBJ2-7
CASSSFGTGPLPDTQYF TGTGCCAGCAGCTCATTTGGTACAGGGCCCCTGCCAGATACGCAGTATTTT TRBV11-3 once - TRBJ2-3
CASRDRTGGPGELFF TGTGCCAGCAGGGACCGGACAGGGGGCCCCGGGGAGCTGTTTTTT TRBV27 - TRBD1 TRBJ2-2
CASSLNVLNYGYTF TGTGCCAGCAGCTTAAATGTCCTTAACTATGGCTACACCTTC TRBV7-2 - - TRBJ1-2
CASSLQGIYEQYF TGTGCCAGTAGTCTCCAGGGTATCTACGAGCAGTACTTC TRBV19 - - TRBJ2-7
CASSSPGLYEQYF TGTGCCAGCAGTTCTCCGGGACTTTACGAGCAGTACTTC TRBV5-6 - - TRBJ2-7
CASQGGYEQYF TGTGCCAGTCAAGGGGGCTACGAGCAGTACTTC TRBV14 - - TRBJ2-7
CASGDRVPNEQFF TGTGCCAGCGGGGACAGGGTACCCAATGAGCAGTTCTTC TRBV27 - TRBD1 TRBJ2-1
CASSVRDTASEQYF TGTGCCAGCAGCGTTCGGGACACAGCTTCCGAGCAGTACTTC TRBV9 once - TRBJ2-7
CASSPISGTSYNEQFF TGTGCCAGCTCACCGATTTCCGGGACATCGTACAATGAGCAGTTCTTC TRBV18 - - TRBJ2-1
CSVVRSRGDEAFF TGCAGCGTTGTTAGGTCCCGGGGGGATGAAGCTTTCTTT TRBV29-1 - - TRBJ1-1
CASSEALQLQYF TGTGCCAGCAGTGAAGCGCTTCAACTTCAGTACTTC TRBV6-1 - - TRBJ2-7
CASSLATGTTEAFF TGTGCCAGCAGCTTAGCTACCGGTACTACTGAAGCTTTCTTT TRBV7-2 - - TRBJ1-1
CASSQLTGFNQPQHF TGTGCCAGCAGCCAATTAACAGGGTTCAATCAGCCCCAGCATTTT TRBV16 few - TRBJ1-5
CASSSDRVAPEGGYTF TGTGCCAGCAGCTCGGACAGGGTCGCTCCAGAGGGTGGCTACACCTTC TRBV5-8 - TRBD1 TRBJ1-2
CASSSGIEAEQYF TGTGCCAGCAGTTCAGGGATAGAGGCCGAGCAGTACTTC TRBV6-5 - - TRBJ2-7
CASSLHEGDTQYF TGTGCCAGCAGTCTCCACGAGGGAGATACGCAGTATTTT TRBV27 - - TRBJ2-3